The 8 T cell receptor beta chains below come from one sample, sequenced in a study of blood T cells in healthy people across ages. With a J-beta primer mix and a sample-barcoded 5' primer, a second PCR ran about 7 to 12 cycles. TCRdb re-called the 5' RACE reads through MiXCR, storing one row per CDR3 protein. The data show around 1,800,000 distinct CDR3 sequences, with approximately 40% seen just once and roughly 23% held by the top ten. Material for sequencing was blood. The receptors originated from a human donor in good health.

As concerns this clonotype: At one boundary the junction diverges from the germline segment, which might be a read error. The chain joins TRBV4-1 to TRBJ1-4, with 8 bases aligning to TRBD1. The CDR3 extends over 13 amino acids. Germline V gene data show CDR1 as MGHRA and CDR2 as YSYEKL. The CDR3 DNA follows: TGTGCCAGCAGTCAGGACAGGGAAGAAAAACTGTTTTTT. Translating gives CASSQDREEKLFF.

CDR3 protein: CASRKGGGGRQDTQYF. In DNA, the CDR3 is TGTGCCAGCAGAAAAGGGGGGGGGGGCCGCCAAGATACGCAGTATTTT. V and J are TRBV11-3 and TRBJ2-3; D may be TRBD2 (7 bases). V gave up 6 bases and J gave up 5 bases, with 21 bases separating them. The germline gives CDR1 SGHNT, CDR2 YENEEA. The CDR3 is 16 residues long.

This clonotype was detected only a few times. This chain links TRBV28 with TRBJ2-3; maybe TRBD1 (5 bases). The CDR3 has 17 amino acids. Trimming removed 7 bases at V and 2 bases at J, with 22 bases between. Germline V gives CDR1 MDHEN, CDR2 SYDVKM. CDR3: CASTKFPTDKDTDTQYF. CDR3 bases: TGTGCCAGCACCAAATTCCCGACAGATAAGGACACAGATACGCAGTATTTT.

This clonotype was observed a handful of times. The chain combines TRBV4-3 with TRBJ1-1, with 7 bases aligning to TRBD1. Trimming took 5 bases from V and 1 from J; bases not matched to a gene: 7. The CDR3 length is 15 residues. The germline V gene encodes CDR1 LGHNA and CDR2 YSLEER. In nucleotides, the CDR3 is TGCGCCAGCAGCACATACAGGGGTTCGAACACTGAAGCTTTCTTT. It yields the protein CASSTYRGSNTEAFF.

The chain joins TRBV9 to TRBJ2-5, with D possibly being TRBD1 (5 bases). The J call may be incorrect, as the DNA end agrees better with TRBJ2-7. Looked up from germline, CDR1 is SGDLS and CDR2 is YYNGEE. The CDR3 loop spans 13 amino acids. The CDR3 DNA reads TGTGCCAGCAGCGTAGAACAGGAGTACGAGCAGTACTTC. This gives the protein CASSVEQEYEQYF.

The V gene is TRBV27, the J gene TRBJ1-2; the D is unclear. The CDR3 covers 14 residues. V dropped 5 bases and J dropped 4 bases, with 14 bases sitting between them. Per germline, CDR1 MNHEY and CDR2 SMNVEV (reference sequence). The CDR3 nucleotides are TGTGCCAGCAGTCCGCCCGAAGGGTTCTATGGCTACACCTTC. This sequence encodes CASSPPEGFYGYTF.

J is TRBJ1-6 and V is TRBV12-3 or TRBV12-4; D is ambiguous. The V end lost 3 bases, the J end lost 8 bases, and 8 bases lay between the germline ends. CDR3 length: 13 residues. For the CDR3, the DNA is TGTGCCAGCAGTTTGGATGTGGATTCACCCCTCCACTTT. Translated: CASSLDVDSPLHF.

The chain employs TRBV7-6 and TRBJ2-5; 8 nucleotides line up with TRBD1. The length of the CDR3 is 16 residues. CDR1 and CDR2 from the germline V gene are SGHVS and FNYEAQ. J lost 1 base, V lost 6 bases, and 10 bases had no gene match. CDR3 in DNA: TGTGCCAGCAGTTATACAGGGGGTCCCTTCCAAGAGACCCAGTACTTC. This gives the protein CASSYTGGPFQETQYF.